This T cell receptor (beta chain) was captured in a study of human T cells and chemical hapten exposure. Across the whole study: Donors were sensitized with 2% DPC on the upper inner arm.

Study-level results: Controls formed significantly fewer large CDR3 similarity clusters than expanded TCRs did.

The sample holds many counts of this clonotype. What it binds is unknown. This CDR3 contains 14 residues. The germline V gene has CDR1 DFQATT and CDR2 SNEGSKA (reference sequence). V was cut by 6 bases and J by 2 bases, with 15 bases left in between. MiXCR was run by TCRdb on the RACE reads, yielding one entry per CDR3 protein. Here the sample spans approximately 32,000 distinct CDR3 sequences, almost 6% being singletons. Indicated time point: patch test 3, about 24 weeks after DPC sensitization. Treatment meaning: therapeutic diphenylcyclopropenone sensitization with weekly scalp DPC. The V call is TRBV20-1, the J call TRBJ2-3; D may be TRBD1 or TRBD2 (5 bases each). Specimen: whole blood, collected in connection with sensitization to the hapten diphenylcyclopropenone (DPC). The receptor's source is a man aged 25 to 40 with alopecia areata. Some clones in this sample may be carry-over from other donors' samples. CDR3 loop: CSAQLGGVTDTQYF. For the CDR3, the DNA is TGCAGTGCCCAGCTTGGGGGAGTCACAGATACGCAGTATTTT.